This T cell receptor (beta chain) derives from a study of shared clonotypes between healthy human individuals. The CDR3 length is 17 residues. Looked up from germline, CDR1 is MNHEY and CDR2 is SMNVEV (reference sequence). J gave up 4 bases and V 5 bases, and 12 bases lay outside the gene matches. The protocol was immunoSEQ multiplex PCR, while the TCRdb copy is restricted to in-frame clones and leaves out a portion. The sample records 2 million to 2.5 million clones, roughly 94% being singletons. Naive CD8 cells were CD45RO-negative, positively selected for CCR7, excluding terminally differentiated effector memory CD45RA+ cells.

The chain has TRBV27 and TRBJ2-3; TRBD2 agrees at 10 bases. Sequences were obtained from naive CD8+ T cells sorted from blood. The receptor was derived from a man aged 18 to 30 in good health. The CDR3 sequence is CASSPLTSGGAADTQYF. Written as DNA, the CDR3 is TGTGCCAGCAGTCCGTTAACAAGCGGGGGGGCCGCAGATACGCAGTATTTT.